Given below is one TCR beta chain in context. The germline CDR1 and CDR2 sequences are LNHDA and SQIVND (reference sequence). This CDR3 is built from 13 residues. With 10 bases clipped from V and 5 bases from J, the junction kept 11 bases outside the gene matches. Methods used by the authors: Amplification from reference gene primers served as the basis for estimated nucleated cell counts. The data were produced by immunoSEQ multiplex PCR, yet TCRdb's version contains in-frame clones alone and is incomplete. V and J calls and clone size come straight from that table; D and trimming were deduced from the DNA. The table includes about 200,000 clones, more than 80% detected once. This sample was included in a study of blood T cell repertoires in COVID-19. Whole-study context: There were acute and convalescent COVID-19 samples, and they came from the United States, Italy and Spain. Sources were T cells, B-cell-depleted T cells, or PBMCs; the material itself was cDNA or gDNA.

The V call is TRBV19, the J call TRBJ2-7; TRBD1 matches 7 bases. This receptor was identified in a woman over 75 with acute or convalescent COVID-19. Sample: peripheral blood. CDR3 nucleotides: TGTGCCACCACAGGACAGGCTACCCACGAGCAGTACTTC. Its translation: CATTGQATHEQYF.